This T cell receptor beta chain comes out of a study of Ad26.COV2.S vaccination and SARS-CoV-2 variants. This clone has only one observation. Treatment meaning: around 19 received Ad26.COV2.S at low or high dose, single or two shots; roughly five received placebo; per-sample allocation not given. On day 63 after the first injection, vaccine and placebo recipients gave samples. Here immunoSEQ multiplex PCR was the method, and the copy in TCRdb shows in-frame clones only, minus some. The table shows roughly 420,000 clones, with around nine tenths occurring only once. V lost 2 bases, J lost 2 bases, and 6 bases lay in between. In germline, CDR1 is LGHDT, CDR2 YNNKEL (reference sequence). The CDR3 has 13 amino acids.

The sample was peripheral blood, taken in a trial of Ad26.COV2.S vaccine versus placebo. The origin of this receptor is a person aged 18 to 65 who received the Ad26.COV2.S COVID-19 vaccine or a placebo. The chain combines TRBV3-1 (or the pseudogene TRBV3-2) with TRBJ2-5; the D is unclear. CDR3 coding DNA: TGTGCCAGCAGCCAACGGTCGCAAGAGACCCAGTACTTC. This sequence encodes CASSQRSQETQYF.